The T cell receptor beta chain described here comes from a study of beta chain features in type 1 diabetes. The CDR3 covers 15 residues. Unmatched junction bases numbered 9, after V lost 4 bases and J lost 4 bases. Germline V CDR1 and CDR2: SGDLS, YYNGEE. Isolated RNA was reverse transcribed in full, so expressed TCRB transcripts were sequenced. The repertoire was sequenced with immunoSEQ multiplex PCR; TCRdb's copy has only in-frame clones and lacks some. Found here are over 650,000 clones, around an eighth of them singletons; the top ten hold 0.035% to 0.045%. This clone was seen a handful of times. Its target is not known. General observations from the study: Patients with Type 1 diabetes showed moderately but significantly shorter TCRB CDR3s in all four CD4+ subsets. Among patients, naive, central memory and Treg TCRB repertoires appeared more similar than among healthy donors. A pattern of fewer insertions and more deletions at VDJ junctions was seen in type 1 diabetes patients.

The rearrangement links TRBV9 to TRBJ1-2, with TRBD1 matching over 8 bases. Material for sequencing was naive CD4+ T cells from blood. The source of this sequence is a man younger than 35 with type 1 diabetes. CDR3 bases: TGTGCCAGCAGCCGAGAACTGACAGGGGCCTATGGCTACACCTTC. It specifies CASSRELTGAYGYTF.